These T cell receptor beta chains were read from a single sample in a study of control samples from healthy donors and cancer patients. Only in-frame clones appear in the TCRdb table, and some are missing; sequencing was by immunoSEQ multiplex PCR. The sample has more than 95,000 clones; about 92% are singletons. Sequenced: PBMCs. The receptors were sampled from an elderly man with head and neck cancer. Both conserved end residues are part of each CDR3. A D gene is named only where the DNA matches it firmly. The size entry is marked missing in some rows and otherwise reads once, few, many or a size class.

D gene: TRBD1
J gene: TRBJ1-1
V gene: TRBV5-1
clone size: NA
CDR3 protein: CASSSRQGRNTEAFF
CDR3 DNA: TGCGCCAGCAGCTCCAGACAGGGTAGGAACACTGAAGCTTTCTTT

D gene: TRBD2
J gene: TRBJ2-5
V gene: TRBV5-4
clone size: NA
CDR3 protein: CASSFLRRGGIETQYF
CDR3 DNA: TGTGCCAGCAGCTTCTTACGACGGGGGGGCATAGAGACCCAGTACTTC

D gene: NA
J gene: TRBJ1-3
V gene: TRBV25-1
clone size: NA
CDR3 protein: CASRDGSSGNTIYF
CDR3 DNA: TGTGCCAGCAGGGACGGAAGCTCTGGAAACACCATATATTTT

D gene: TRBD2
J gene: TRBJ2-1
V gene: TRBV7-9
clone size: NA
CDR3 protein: CASSLPPRLAGFYNEQFF
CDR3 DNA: TGTGCCAGCAGCTTACCGCCCCGTCTAGCGGGCTTTTACAATGAGCAGTTCTTC

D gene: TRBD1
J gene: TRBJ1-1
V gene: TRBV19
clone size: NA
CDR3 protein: CASSRTGGTEAFF
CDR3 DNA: TGTGCCAGTAGTCGGACAGGCGGCACTGAAGCTTTCTTT

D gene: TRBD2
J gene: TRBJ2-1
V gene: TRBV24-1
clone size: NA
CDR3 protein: CATSVREGPAPNEQFF
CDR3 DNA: TGTGCCACCAGTGTTCGGGAGGGCCCAGCCCCCAATGAGCAGTTCTTC

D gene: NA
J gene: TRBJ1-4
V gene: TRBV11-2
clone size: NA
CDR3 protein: CASSLGVSRSATNEKLFF
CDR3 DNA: TGTGCCAGCAGCTTAGGGGTCTCCAGATCAGCAACTAATGAAAAACTGTTTTTT

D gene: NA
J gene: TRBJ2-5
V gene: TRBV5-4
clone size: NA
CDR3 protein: CASSLVAGVQETQYF
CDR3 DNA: TGTGCCAGCAGCTTGGTTGCTGGGGTCCAAGAGACCCAGTACTTC

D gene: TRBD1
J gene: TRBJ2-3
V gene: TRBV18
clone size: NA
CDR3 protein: CASLQGNRGRADTQYF
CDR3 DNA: TGTGCCAGCTTACAAGGGAACAGGGGGCGAGCAGATACGCAGTATTTT

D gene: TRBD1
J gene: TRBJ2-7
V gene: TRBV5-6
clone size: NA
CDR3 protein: CASSLRQGSEQYF
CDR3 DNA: TGTGCCAGCAGCTTGAGACAGGGGAGCGAGCAGTACTTC

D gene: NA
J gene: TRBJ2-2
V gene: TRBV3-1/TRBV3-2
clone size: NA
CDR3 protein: CASSQTVAGELFF
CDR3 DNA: TGTGCCAGCAGCCAAACGGTAGCCGGGGAGCTGTTTTTT

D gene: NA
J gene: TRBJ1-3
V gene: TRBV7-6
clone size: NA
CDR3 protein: CASSLARGFENTIYF
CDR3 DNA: TGTGCCAGCAGCTTAGCGCGGGGGTTTGAAAACACCATATATTTT

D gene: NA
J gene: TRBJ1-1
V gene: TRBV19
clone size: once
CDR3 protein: CASSPETRGGDTEAFF
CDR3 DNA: TGTGCCAGTAGCCCTGAAACCAGGGGTGGGGACACTGAAGCTTTCTTT

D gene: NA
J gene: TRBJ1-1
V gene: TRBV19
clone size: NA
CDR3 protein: CASSSQFLGEAFF
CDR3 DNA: TGTGCCAGTAGTAGTCAGTTCTTAGGAGAAGCTTTCTTT

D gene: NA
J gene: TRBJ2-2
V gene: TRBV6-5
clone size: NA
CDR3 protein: CASSYWGPGTGELFF
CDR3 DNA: TGTGCCAGCAGTTACTGGGGGCCGGGAACCGGGGAGCTGTTTTTT

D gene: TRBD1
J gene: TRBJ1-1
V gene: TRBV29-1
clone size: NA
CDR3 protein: CSGHRGPTEAFF
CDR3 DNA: TGCAGCGGCCACAGGGGGCCCACTGAAGCTTTCTTT

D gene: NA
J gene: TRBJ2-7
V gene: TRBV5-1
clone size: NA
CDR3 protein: CASSLGQQFEQYF
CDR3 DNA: TGCGCCAGCAGCTTGGGACAGCAATTCGAGCAGTACTTC

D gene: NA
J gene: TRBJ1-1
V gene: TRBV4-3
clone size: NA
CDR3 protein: CASSQDRGNTEAFF
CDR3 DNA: TGCGCCAGCAGCCAAGATAGGGGGAACACTGAAGCTTTCTTT

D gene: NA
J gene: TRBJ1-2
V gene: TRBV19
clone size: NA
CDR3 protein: CASSGGLRKEGYTF
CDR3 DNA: TGTGCCAGTAGTGGCGGCCTCCGAAAAGAAGGCTACACCTTC

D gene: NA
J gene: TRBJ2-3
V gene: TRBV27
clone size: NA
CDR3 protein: CASTPRGPSTDTQYF
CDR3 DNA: TGTGCCAGCACCCCCCGGGGGCCTAGCACAGATACGCAGTATTTT

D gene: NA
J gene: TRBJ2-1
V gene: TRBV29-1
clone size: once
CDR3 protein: CSVGAVSPYNEQFF
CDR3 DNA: TGCAGCGTGGGGGCGGTTTCGCCCTACAATGAGCAGTTCTTC

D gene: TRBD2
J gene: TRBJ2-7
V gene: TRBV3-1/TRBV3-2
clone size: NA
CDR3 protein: CASSQGLAGGTEQYF
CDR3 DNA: TGTGCCAGCAGCCAGGGACTAGCGGGGGGAACCGAGCAGTACTTC

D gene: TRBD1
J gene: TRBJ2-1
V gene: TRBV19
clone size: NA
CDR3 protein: CASSRTGTGTYNEQFF
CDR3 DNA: TGTGCCAGTAGTAGAACCGGGACAGGGACCTACAATGAGCAGTTCTTC

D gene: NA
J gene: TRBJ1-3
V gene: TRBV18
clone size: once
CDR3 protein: CASSPPVGGNTIYF
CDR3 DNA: TGTGCCAGCTCACCACCGGTAGGCGGAAACACCATATATTTT

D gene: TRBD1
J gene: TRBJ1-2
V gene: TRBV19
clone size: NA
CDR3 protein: CASSIAGGQGAYGYTF
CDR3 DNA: TGTGCCAGTAGTATTGCGGGGGGACAGGGGGCCTATGGCTACACCTTC

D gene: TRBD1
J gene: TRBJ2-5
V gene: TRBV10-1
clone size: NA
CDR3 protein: CASTLPGQVQETQYF
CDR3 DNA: TGCGCCAGCACCCTACCAGGACAGGTCCAAGAGACCCAGTACTTC

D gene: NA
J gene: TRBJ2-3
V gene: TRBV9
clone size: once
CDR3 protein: CASSVRPLTDTQYF
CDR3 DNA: TGTGCCAGCAGCGTACGGCCCCTCACAGATACGCAGTATTTT

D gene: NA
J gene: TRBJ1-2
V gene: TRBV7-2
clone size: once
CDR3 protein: CASSLLTGSGYTF
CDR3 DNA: TGTGCCAGCAGCTTATTAACAGGGTCTGGCTACACCTTC

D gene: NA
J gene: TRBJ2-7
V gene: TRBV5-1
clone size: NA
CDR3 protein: CASSLYGGAGFSYEQYF
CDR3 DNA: TGCGCCAGCAGCTTATATGGGGGAGCCGGATTCTCCTACGAGCAGTACTTC

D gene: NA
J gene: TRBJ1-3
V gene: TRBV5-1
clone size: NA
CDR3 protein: CASSLDASGNTIYF
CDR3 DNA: TGCGCCAGCAGCCTGGATGCCTCTGGAAACACCATATATTTT

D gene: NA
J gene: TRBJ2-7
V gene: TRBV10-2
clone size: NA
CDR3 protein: CASSEQRGNEQYF
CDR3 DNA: TGCGCCAGCAGTGAGCAAAGGGGGAACGAGCAGTACTTC

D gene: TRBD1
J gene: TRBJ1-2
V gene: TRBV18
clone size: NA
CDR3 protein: CASSPMGQGDYGYTF
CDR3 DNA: TGTGCCAGCTCACCAATGGGACAGGGCGACTATGGCTACACCTTC

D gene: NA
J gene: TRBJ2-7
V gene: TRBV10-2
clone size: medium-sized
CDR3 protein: CASSLGHPGAEQYF
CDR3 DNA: TGCGCCAGCAGTCTTGGACACCCCGGGGCCGAGCAGTACTTC

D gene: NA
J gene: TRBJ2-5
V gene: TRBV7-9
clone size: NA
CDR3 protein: CASSLAGGLQETQYF
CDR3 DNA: TGTGCCAGCAGCTTAGCCGGGGGTCTCCAAGAGACCCAGTACTTC

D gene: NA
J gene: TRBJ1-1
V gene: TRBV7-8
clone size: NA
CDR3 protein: CASSLVARTEAFF
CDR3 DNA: TGTGCCAGCAGCTTAGTGGCCCGGACTGAAGCTTTCTTT

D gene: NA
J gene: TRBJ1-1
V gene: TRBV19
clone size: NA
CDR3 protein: CASNMRTREPEAFF
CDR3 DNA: TGTGCCAGTAATATGAGAACCCGGGAGCCTGAAGCTTTCTTT

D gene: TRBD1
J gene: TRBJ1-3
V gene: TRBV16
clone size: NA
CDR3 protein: CASSPPRQGTVDTIYF
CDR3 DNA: TGTGCCAGCAGCCCCCCGCGACAGGGGACTGTGGACACCATATATTTT

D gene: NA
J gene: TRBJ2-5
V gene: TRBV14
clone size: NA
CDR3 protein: CASSQLAEQETQYF
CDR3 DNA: TGTGCCAGCAGCCAATTAGCGGAACAAGAGACCCAGTACTTC

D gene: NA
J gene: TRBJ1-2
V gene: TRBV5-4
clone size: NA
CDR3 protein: CASSLQFYGYTF
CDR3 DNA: TGTGCCAGCAGCTTGCAGTTTTATGGCTACACCTTC

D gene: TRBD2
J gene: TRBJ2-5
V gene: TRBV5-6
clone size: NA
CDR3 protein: CASSFRVAGGRETQYF
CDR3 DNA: TGTGCCAGCAGCTTTCGCGTAGCGGGGGGTCGGGAGACCCAGTACTTC

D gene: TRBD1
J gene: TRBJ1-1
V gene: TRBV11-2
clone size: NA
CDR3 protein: CASAPDRGRNTEAFF
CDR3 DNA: TGTGCCAGCGCCCCGGACAGGGGACGGAACACTGAAGCTTTCTTT

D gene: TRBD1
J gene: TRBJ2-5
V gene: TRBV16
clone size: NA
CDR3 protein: CASSRRQGDSEETQYF
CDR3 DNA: TGTGCCAGCAGCCGCCGACAGGGCGATTCGGAAGAGACCCAGTACTTC

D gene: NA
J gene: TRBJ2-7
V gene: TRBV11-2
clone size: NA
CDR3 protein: CASSFRAAGYLPEQYF
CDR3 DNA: TGTGCCAGCAGCTTTCGCGCGGCAGGGTACTTACCCGAGCAGTACTTC

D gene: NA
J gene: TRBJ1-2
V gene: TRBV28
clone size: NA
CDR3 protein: CASSLGGDYGYTF
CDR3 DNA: TGTGCCAGCAGTTTAGGGGGTGACTATGGCTACACCTTC

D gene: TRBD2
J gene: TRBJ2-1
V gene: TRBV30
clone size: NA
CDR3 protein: CAWNMGTSGYNEQFF
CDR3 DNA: TGTGCCTGGAACATGGGGACTAGCGGCTACAATGAGCAGTTCTTC

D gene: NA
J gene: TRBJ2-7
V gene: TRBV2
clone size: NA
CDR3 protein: CASSPLWLEIHEQYF
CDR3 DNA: TGTGCCAGCAGCCCCTTGTGGCTAGAAATCCACGAGCAGTACTTC

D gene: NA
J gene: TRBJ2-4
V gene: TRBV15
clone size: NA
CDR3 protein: CATSSSDKNIQYF
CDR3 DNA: TGTGCCACCAGCAGTAGCGATAAAAACATTCAGTACTTC

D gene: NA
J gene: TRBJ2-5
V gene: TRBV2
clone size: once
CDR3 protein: CASQYQETQYF
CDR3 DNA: TGTGCCAGCCAGTACCAAGAGACCCAGTACTTC

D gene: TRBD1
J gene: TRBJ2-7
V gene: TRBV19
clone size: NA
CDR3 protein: CASSIDTGQAIYEQYF
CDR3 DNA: TGTGCCAGTAGTATAGATACGGGACAGGCGATCTACGAGCAGTACTTC

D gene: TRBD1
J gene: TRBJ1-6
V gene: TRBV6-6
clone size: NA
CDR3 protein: CASSYWGTGTPLHF
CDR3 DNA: TGTGCCAGCAGTTACTGGGGGACAGGGACACCCCTCCACTTT

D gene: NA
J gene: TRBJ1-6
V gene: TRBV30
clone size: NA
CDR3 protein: CAWSVLSGNDSPLHF
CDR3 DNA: TGTGCCTGGAGTGTACTGTCAGGAAATGATTCACCCCTCCACTTT

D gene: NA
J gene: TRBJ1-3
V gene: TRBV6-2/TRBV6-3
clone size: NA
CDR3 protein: CASSYVGGAGNTIYF
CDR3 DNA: TGTGCCAGCAGTTACGTCGGGGGCGCTGGAAACACCATATATTTT

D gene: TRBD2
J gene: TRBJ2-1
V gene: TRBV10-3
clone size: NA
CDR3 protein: CAISELHREGQGLGEQFF
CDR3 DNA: TGTGCCATCAGTGAGTTGCACCGGGAGGGGCAAGGGTTGGGTGAGCAGTTCTTC

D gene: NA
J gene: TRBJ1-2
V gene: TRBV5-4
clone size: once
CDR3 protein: CASSLASWGGSYGYTF
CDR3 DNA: TGTGCCAGCAGCTTGGCCTCTTGGGGAGGCTCCTATGGCTACACCTTC

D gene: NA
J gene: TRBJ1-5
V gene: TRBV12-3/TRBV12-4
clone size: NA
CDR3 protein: CASRGQGLQPQHF
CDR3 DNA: TGTGCCAGCAGGGGGCAGGGGTTGCAGCCCCAGCATTTT